A selection of T cell receptor beta chains follows, all from one sample in a study of OX40 agonist ivuxolimab in advanced cancers. The protocol was immunoSEQ multiplex PCR, while the TCRdb copy is restricted to in-frame clones and leaves out a portion. The sample contains more than 70,000 clones, around 82% of which appear only once. The source material was CD4+ or CD8+ T cells sorted from blood, sampled in a trial of the OX40 agonist ivuxolimab. These TCRs come from an adult with an advanced solid tumor such as melanoma, head and neck, liver or kidney cancer. Both conserved end residues are part of each CDR3. Each record gives: CDR3 protein, CDR3 DNA, J gene, clone size, D gene, V gene, CDR3 length. D genes are given only for firm matches. Where a row states a size, it is once, few, many or the class of an expanded clone; other rows omit it.

CASSPYGDGYTF	TGTGCCAGCTCCCCCTATGGGGATGGCTACACCTTC	TRBJ1-2	NA	NA	TRBV18	12
CASSFVSGHKYF	TGTGCCAGCAGCTTTGTTTCGGGACACAAGTATTTT	TRBJ2-3	NA	NA	TRBV5-4	12
CASSKVPEPSPYEQYF	TGTGCCAGCAGCAAAGTCCCCGAGCCATCCCCCTACGAGCAGTACTTC	TRBJ2-7	once	NA	TRBV21-1	16
CASSQERYGYTF	TGTGCCAGCAGCCAAGAGAGGTATGGCTACACCTTC	TRBJ1-2	NA	NA	TRBV4-2	12
CASSRKQGGNTEAFF	TGTGCCAGCAGCCGAAAACAGGGAGGAAACACTGAAGCTTTCTTT	TRBJ1-1	once	NA	TRBV4-2	15
CASSLAGTSAPDTQYF	TGTGCCAGCAGCTTGGCCGGGACTAGTGCCCCAGATACGCAGTATTTT	TRBJ2-3	NA	TRBD2	TRBV5-8	16
CASTDRTNTDTQYF	TGTGCCAGCACGGACAGGACAAACACAGATACGCAGTATTTT	TRBJ2-3	NA	TRBD1	TRBV28	14
CASSLDRTHEQYF	TGTGCCAGCAGCTTAGACAGGACCCACGAGCAGTACTTC	TRBJ2-7	NA	NA	TRBV7-9	13
CASSLSGGGQETQYF	TGCGCCAGCAGCTTGTCAGGGGGCGGCCAAGAGACCCAGTACTTC	TRBJ2-5	once	TRBD1	TRBV5-1	15
CSVLSYGYTF	TGCAGCGTTCTCTCCTATGGCTACACCTTC	TRBJ1-2	few	NA	TRBV29-1	10
CASSGWDRGLEQYF	TGTGCCAGCAGTGGCTGGGACAGGGGGCTCGAGCAGTACTTC	TRBJ2-7	few	TRBD1	TRBV6-1	14
CASLKGGVGENTEAFF	TGTGCCAGCTTAAAAGGAGGGGTGGGTGAGAACACTGAAGCTTTCTTT	TRBJ1-1	NA	NA	TRBV18	16
CASSSPGGAYEQYF	TGTGCCAGCAGCTCACCCGGGGGCGCCTACGAGCAGTACTTC	TRBJ2-7	NA	NA	TRBV5-6	14
CASRNSGGRSGANVLTF	TGTGCCAGCAGAAATAGCGGGGGACGCTCTGGGGCCAACGTCCTGACTTTC	TRBJ2-6	NA	TRBD2	TRBV28	17
CASARSSYEQYF	TGTGCCAGCGCCCGGAGCTCCTACGAGCAGTACTTC	TRBJ2-7	NA	NA	TRBV6-5	12
CASSLGDGNQPQHF	TGCGCCAGCAGCTTGGGGGACGGAAATCAGCCCCAGCATTTT	TRBJ1-5	NA	NA	TRBV5-1	14
CASKSGTLDYEQYF	TGTGCCAGCAAATCCGGGACACTTGACTACGAGCAGTACTTC	TRBJ2-7	NA	NA	TRBV7-2	14
CASSRTLSPLQPQHF	TGTGCCAGCAGTCGGACTTTATCCCCTCTTCAGCCCCAGCATTTT	TRBJ1-5	once	NA	TRBV7-8	15
CASSPPASGETQYF	TGTGCCAGCTCCCCTCCCGCTAGCGGCGAGACCCAGTACTTC	TRBJ2-5	NA	TRBD2	TRBV18	14
CASSVSGTEAGELFF	TGCGCCAGCAGCGTGAGCGGGACTGAGGCCGGGGAGCTGTTTTTT	TRBJ2-2	NA	TRBD2	TRBV5-1	15
CASSSRDRGNTEAFF	TGTGCCAGCAGCTCCCGAGACAGGGGGAACACTGAAGCTTTCTTT	TRBJ1-1	once	TRBD1	TRBV7-9	15
CASSFFQGTYEQYF	TGTGCCAGCAGCTTTTTCCAGGGAACCTACGAGCAGTACTTC	TRBJ2-7	NA	NA	TRBV5-6	14
CASSLRDRQGGYTF	TGTGCCAGCAGTCTGCGGGACAGGCAAGGTGGCTACACCTTC	TRBJ1-2	NA	TRBD1	TRBV6-5	14
CASSQGSPQGNFNEQFF	TGTGCCAGCAGCCAAGGTAGCCCCCAGGGTAACTTCAATGAGCAGTTCTTC	TRBJ2-1	NA	NA	TRBV4-2	17
CASSFRWGEFWYEQYF	TGCGCCAGCAGCTTTAGGTGGGGGGAATTCTGGTACGAGCAGTACTTC	TRBJ2-7	NA	NA	TRBV5-1	16
CASSFPGPTEAFF	TGTGCCAGCAGCTTCCCGGGACCGACTGAAGCTTTCTTT	TRBJ1-1	NA	NA	TRBV5-6	13
CASSQGYGTSGGSGTQYF	TGTGCCAGCAGCCAAGGTTATGGGACTAGCGGGGGGTCCGGGACCCAGTACTTC	TRBJ2-5	NA	TRBD2	TRBV4-2	18
CASTRTGIYYGYTF	TGTGCCAGCACCCGGACGGGGATTTACTATGGCTACACCTTC	TRBJ1-2	NA	NA	TRBV28	14
CASSPQVSQPQHF	TGTGCCAGCAGTCCCCAGGTGAGTCAGCCCCAGCATTTT	TRBJ1-5	NA	NA	TRBV27	13
CASSPPGNQPQHF	TGTGCCAGCTCACCACCCGGAAATCAGCCCCAGCATTTT	TRBJ1-5	NA	NA	TRBV18	13
CASSYQRGSYDEQFF	TGTGCCAGCAGTTACCAAAGAGGGAGTTACGATGAGCAGTTCTTC	TRBJ2-1	NA	NA	TRBV6-5	15
CASRPDTHNEKLFF	TGCGCCAGCAGACCGGACACCCATAATGAAAAACTGTTTTTT	TRBJ1-4	NA	NA	TRBV5-1	14
CASSQDSWSGGYGYTF	TGCGCCAGCAGCCAAGACTCCTGGAGTGGCGGCTATGGCTACACCTTC	TRBJ1-2	once	NA	TRBV4-3	16
CSVGTGGVGEKLFF	TGCAGCGTAGGCACAGGGGGCGTGGGTGAAAAACTGTTTTTT	TRBJ1-4	NA	TRBD1	TRBV29-1	14
CASSPFRAGGDEQFF	TGTGCCAGCAGTCCATTTAGGGCGGGAGGGGATGAGCAGTTCTTC	TRBJ2-1	NA	TRBD2	TRBV28	15
CASRFYRDDIQYF	TGTGCCAGCAGATTTTACCGGGACGACATTCAGTACTTC	TRBJ2-4	NA	NA	TRBV6-1	13
CASSLAGGNMNTEAFF	TGCGCCAGCAGCTTGGCCGGGGGGAACATGAACACTGAAGCTTTCTTT	TRBJ1-1	few	NA	TRBV5-1	16
CAISDRDYGYTF	TGTGCCATCAGCGACAGGGACTATGGCTACACCTTC	TRBJ1-2	NA	TRBD1	TRBV10-3	12
CASSNYGTGGVYTF	TGTGCCAGTAGTAACTACGGGACAGGGGGGGTCTACACCTTC	TRBJ1-2	NA	TRBD1	TRBV19	14
CASSLETGSLNYGYTF	TGTGCCAGCAGCTTAGAGACAGGATCGCTTAACTATGGCTACACCTTC	TRBJ1-2	NA	NA	TRBV7-2	16
CASTSRPGANVLTF	TGTGCCAGCACTTCCCGGCCTGGGGCCAACGTCCTGACTTTC	TRBJ2-6	NA	NA	TRBV6-9	14
CATSRFAPGAGGPTDTQYF	TGTGCCACCAGCAGATTCGCGCCAGGCGCGGGAGGGCCCACAGATACGCAGTATTTT	TRBJ2-3	NA	TRBD2	TRBV15	19
CASSGDRGRSGGYTF	TGTGCCAGCAGTGGGGACAGGGGGCGGTCGGGTGGCTACACCTTC	TRBJ1-2	NA	TRBD1	TRBV6-5	15
CASSRENQPQHF	TGTGCCAGCAGCCGCGAAAATCAGCCCCAGCATTTT	TRBJ1-5	NA	NA	TRBV7-9	12
CASSPGLAGGQETQYF	TGTGCCAGCAGCCCCGGACTAGCGGGAGGGCAAGAGACCCAGTACTTC	TRBJ2-5	NA	TRBD2	TRBV2	16
CASSQDFTANYGYTF	TGTGCCAGCAGCCAAGATTTTACAGCTAACTATGGCTACACCTTC	TRBJ1-2	NA	NA	TRBV4-2	15
CASTSDRGSYEQYF	TGTGCCAGTACCTCGGACAGGGGGTCCTACGAGCAGTACTTC	TRBJ2-7	NA	TRBD1	TRBV19	14
CASSPDRINQETQYF	TGTGCCAGCAGTCCGGACAGGATTAACCAAGAGACCCAGTACTTC	TRBJ2-5	NA	TRBD1	TRBV6-5	15
CSVATGGNQPQHF	TGCAGCGTCGCTACAGGGGGCAATCAGCCCCAGCATTTT	TRBJ1-5	NA	TRBD1	TRBV29-1	13
CASSSGAGINEQYF	TGTGCCAGCAGCAGCGGGGCAGGGATCAACGAGCAGTACTTC	TRBJ2-7	NA	TRBD2	TRBV6-1	14
CASSLFSAGNNNEQFF	TGTGCCAGCAGTTTATTTTCCGCGGGAAATAACAATGAGCAGTTCTTC	TRBJ2-1	NA	NA	TRBV27	16
CATSTFSGGARETQYF	TGTGCCACCAGCACCTTTAGCGGGGGGGCGCGGGAGACCCAGTACTTC	TRBJ2-5	NA	TRBD2	TRBV15	16
CSVPRTGGELFF	TGCAGCGTACCCCGGACGGGCGGGGAGCTGTTTTTT	TRBJ2-2	NA	NA	TRBV29-1	12
CASSLFSSTDTQYF	TGTGCCAGCAGCTTATTCTCTAGCACAGATACGCAGTATTTT	TRBJ2-3	NA	NA	TRBV7-6	14
CASSLLGGNTEAFF	TGCGCCAGCAGCTTGCTAGGGGGGAACACTGAAGCTTTCTTT	TRBJ1-1	NA	NA	TRBV5-1	14
CASSFFRGGVIEAFF	TGTGCCAGCAGCTTTTTTCGTGGGGGGGTGATTGAAGCTTTCTTT	TRBJ1-1	NA	NA	TRBV5-6	15
CASSQGLTSSYEQYF	TGCGCCAGCAGCCAAGGTCTAACGAGCTCCTACGAGCAGTACTTC	TRBJ2-7	NA	NA	TRBV4-3	15
CASSGSRLAGNEQFF	TGTGCCAGCAGTGGTTCGAGACTAGCCGGCAATGAGCAGTTCTTC	TRBJ2-1	NA	TRBD2	TRBV2	15
CASSRQTYKNEQFF	TGTGCCAGCAGCCGACAAACTTACAAGAATGAGCAGTTCTTC	TRBJ2-1	NA	NA	TRBV28	14
CASSLIYVSDTIYF	TGTGCCAGCAGCTTAATCTACGTCTCAGACACCATATATTTT	TRBJ1-3	NA	NA	TRBV7-2	14